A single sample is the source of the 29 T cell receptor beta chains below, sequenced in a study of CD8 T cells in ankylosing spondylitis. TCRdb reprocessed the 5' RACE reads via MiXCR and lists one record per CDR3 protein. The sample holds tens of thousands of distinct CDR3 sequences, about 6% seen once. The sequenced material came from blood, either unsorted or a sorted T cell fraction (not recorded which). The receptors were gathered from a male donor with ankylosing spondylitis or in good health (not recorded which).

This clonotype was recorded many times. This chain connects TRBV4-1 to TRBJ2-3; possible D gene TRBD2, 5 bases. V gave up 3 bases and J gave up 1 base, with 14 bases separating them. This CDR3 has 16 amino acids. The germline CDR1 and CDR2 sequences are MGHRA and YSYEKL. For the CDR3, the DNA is TGCGCCAGCAGCCACGATGCTCAAGCGGGCACAGATACGCAGTATTTT. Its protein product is CASSHDAQAGTDTQYF.

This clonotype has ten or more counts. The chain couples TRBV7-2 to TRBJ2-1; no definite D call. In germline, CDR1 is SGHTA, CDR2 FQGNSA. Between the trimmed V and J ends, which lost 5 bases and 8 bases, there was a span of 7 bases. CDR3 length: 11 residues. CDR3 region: CASSPLDEQFF. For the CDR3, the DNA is TGTGCCAGCAGCCCTTTAGATGAGCAGTTCTTC. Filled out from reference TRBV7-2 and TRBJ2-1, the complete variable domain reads GAGVSQSPSNKVTEKGKDVELRCDPISGHTALYWYRQSLGQGLEFLIYFQGNSAPDKSGLPSDRFSAERTGGSVSTLTIQRTQQEDSAVYLCASSPLDEQFFGPGTRLTVL.

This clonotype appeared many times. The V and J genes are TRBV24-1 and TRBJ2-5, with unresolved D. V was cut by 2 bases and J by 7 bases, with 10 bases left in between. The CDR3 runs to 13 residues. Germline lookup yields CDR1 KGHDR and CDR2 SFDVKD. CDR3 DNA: TGTGCCACCAGTGATTCTTATCCGGCGACCCAGTACTTC. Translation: CATSDSYPATQYF.

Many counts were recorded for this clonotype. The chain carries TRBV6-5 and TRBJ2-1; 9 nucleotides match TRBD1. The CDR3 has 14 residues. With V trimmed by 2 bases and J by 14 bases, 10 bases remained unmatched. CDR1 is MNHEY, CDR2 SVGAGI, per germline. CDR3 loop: CASSYTTNRGREFF. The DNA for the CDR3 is TGTGCCAGCAGTTACACCACGAACAGGGGGCGGGAGTTCTTC.

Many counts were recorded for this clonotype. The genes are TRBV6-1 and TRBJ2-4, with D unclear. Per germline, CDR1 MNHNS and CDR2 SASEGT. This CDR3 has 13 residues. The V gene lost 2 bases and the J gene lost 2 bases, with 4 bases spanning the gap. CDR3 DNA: TGTGCCAGCAGTGAACGGCCCAAAAACATTCAGTACTTC. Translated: CASSERPKNIQYF.

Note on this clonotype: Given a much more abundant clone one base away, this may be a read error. CDR3 nucleotides: TGTGCCAACAGCTTTTCAGCAGTGCAGTATTTT. Residues: CANSFSAVQYF. The chain has TRBV7-9 and TRBJ2-3, with no clear D. The CDR3 consists of 11 residues. Germline V gene lookup returns CDR1 SEHNR and CDR2 FQNEAQ (reference sequence).

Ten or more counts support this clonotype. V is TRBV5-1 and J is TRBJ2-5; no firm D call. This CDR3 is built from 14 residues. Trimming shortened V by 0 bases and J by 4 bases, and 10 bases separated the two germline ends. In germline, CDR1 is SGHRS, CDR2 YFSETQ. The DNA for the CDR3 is TGCGCCAGCAGCTTGGTGGCGGCAAGAGAGACCCAGTACTTC. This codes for CASSLVAARETQYF.

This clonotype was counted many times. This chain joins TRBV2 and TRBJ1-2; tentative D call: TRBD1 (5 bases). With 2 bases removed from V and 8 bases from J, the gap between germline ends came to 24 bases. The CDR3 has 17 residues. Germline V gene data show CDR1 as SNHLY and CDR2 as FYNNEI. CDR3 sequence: CASSEMGPWTGPVGYTF. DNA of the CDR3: TGTGCCAGCAGTGAAATGGGTCCGTGGACGGGGCCCGTGGGCTACACCTTC.

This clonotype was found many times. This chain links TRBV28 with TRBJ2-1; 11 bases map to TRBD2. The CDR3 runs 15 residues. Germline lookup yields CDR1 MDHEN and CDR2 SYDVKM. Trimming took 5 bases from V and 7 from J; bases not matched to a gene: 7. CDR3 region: CASSHLAGGRNEQFF. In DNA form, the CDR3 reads TGTGCCAGCAGTCACCTAGCGGGAGGAAGGAATGAGCAGTTCTTC.

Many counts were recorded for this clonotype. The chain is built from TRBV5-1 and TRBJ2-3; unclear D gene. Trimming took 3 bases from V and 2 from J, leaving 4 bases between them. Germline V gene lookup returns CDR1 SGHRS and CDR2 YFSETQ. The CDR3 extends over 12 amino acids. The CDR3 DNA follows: TGCGCCAGCAGCTCCTTCACAGATACGCAGTATTTT. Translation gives CASSSFTDTQYF.

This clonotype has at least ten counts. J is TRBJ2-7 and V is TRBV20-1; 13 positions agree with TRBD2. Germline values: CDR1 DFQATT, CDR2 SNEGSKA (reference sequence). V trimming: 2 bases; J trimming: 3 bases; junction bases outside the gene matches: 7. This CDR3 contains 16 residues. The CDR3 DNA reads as TGCAGTGCTAGACTTATGACTAGCGGGAGGATCTACGAGCAGTACTTC. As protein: CSARLMTSGRIYEQYF.

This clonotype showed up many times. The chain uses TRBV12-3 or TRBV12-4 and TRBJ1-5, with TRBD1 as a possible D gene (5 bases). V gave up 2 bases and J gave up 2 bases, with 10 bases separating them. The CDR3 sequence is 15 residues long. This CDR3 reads CASSLFGHGNQPQHF. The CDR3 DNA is TGTGCCAGCAGTTTATTTGGACACGGCAATCAGCCCCAGCATTTT.

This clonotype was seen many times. The chain's CDR3 is CASSLATPQGTQYF. The CDR3 nucleotides read TGTGCCAGCAGCTTAGCCACGCCGCAGGGGACCCAGTACTTC. The rearrangement links TRBV7-2 to TRBJ2-5, with D possibly being TRBD1 (5 bases). Germline V gene lookup returns CDR1 SGHTA and CDR2 FQGNSA. The CDR3 is 14 amino acids. Trimming removed 0 bases from V and 7 bases from J, with 12 bases in between.

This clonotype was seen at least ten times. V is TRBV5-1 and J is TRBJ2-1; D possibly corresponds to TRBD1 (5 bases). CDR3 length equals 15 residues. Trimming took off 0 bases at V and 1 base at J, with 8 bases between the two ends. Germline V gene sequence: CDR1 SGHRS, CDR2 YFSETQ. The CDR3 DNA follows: TGCGCCAGCAGCTTGGATCAGGGTTCCTACAATGAGCAGTTCTTC. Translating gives CASSLDQGSYNEQFF.

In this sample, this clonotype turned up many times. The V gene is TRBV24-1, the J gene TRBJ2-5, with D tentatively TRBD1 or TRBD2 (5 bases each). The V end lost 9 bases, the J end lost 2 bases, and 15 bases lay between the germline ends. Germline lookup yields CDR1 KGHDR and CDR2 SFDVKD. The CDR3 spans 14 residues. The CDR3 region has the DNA TGTGCCACCGGTACCGGGACGGCTCAAGAGACCCAGTACTTC. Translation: CATGTGTAQETQYF.

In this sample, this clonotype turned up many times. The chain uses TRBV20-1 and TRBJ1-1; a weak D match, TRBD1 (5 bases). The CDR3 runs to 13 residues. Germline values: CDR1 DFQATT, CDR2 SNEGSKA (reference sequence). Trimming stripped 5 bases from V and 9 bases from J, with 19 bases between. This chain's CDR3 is CSAYTSGNLKAFF. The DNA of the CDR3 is TGCAGTGCTTATACTTCAGGGAACTTAAAAGCTTTCTTT.

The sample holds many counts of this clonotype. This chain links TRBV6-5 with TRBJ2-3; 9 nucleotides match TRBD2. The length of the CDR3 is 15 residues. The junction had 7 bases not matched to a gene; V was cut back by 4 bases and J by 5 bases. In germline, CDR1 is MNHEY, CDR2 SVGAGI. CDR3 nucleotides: TGTGCCAGCAGTTTAGCGGGGGAGGAGGTAGATACGCAGTATTTT. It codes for CASSLAGEEVDTQYF.

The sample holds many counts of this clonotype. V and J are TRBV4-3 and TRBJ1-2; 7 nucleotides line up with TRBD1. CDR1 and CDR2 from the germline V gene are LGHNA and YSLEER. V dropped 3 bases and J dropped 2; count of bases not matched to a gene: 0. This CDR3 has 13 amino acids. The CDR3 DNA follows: TGCGCCAGCAGCCAGGACAGGAACTATGGCTACACCTTC. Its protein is CASSQDRNYGYTF.

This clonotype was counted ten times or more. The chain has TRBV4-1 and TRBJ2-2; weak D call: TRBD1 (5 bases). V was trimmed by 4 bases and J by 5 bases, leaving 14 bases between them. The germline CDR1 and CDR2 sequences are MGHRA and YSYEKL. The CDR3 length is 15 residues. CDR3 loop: CASSLGHALTGELFF. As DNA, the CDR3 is TGCGCCAGCAGCCTGGGGCACGCGTTAACCGGGGAGCTGTTTTTT.

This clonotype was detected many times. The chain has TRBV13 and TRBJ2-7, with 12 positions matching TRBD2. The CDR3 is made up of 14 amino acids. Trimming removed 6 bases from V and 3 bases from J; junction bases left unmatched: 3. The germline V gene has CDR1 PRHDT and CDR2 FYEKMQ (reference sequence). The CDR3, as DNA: TGTGCCAGCAGGCGGACTAGCGGGATCTACGAGCAGTACTTC. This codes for CASRRTSGIYEQYF.

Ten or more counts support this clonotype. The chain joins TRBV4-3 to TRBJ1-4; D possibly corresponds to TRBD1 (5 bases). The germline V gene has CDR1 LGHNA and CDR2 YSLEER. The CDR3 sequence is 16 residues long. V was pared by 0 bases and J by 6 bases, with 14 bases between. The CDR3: CASSQDTGGVYEKLFF. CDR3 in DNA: TGCGCCAGCAGCCAAGATACGGGGGGTGTATATGAAAAACTGTTTTTT.

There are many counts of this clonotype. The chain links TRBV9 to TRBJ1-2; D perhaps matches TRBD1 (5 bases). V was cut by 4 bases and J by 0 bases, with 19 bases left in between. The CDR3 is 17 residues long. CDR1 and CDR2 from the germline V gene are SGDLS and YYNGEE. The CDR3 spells CASSTSGGPPPNYGYTF. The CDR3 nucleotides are TGTGCCAGCAGCACAAGCGGGGGTCCTCCCCCTAACTATGGCTACACCTTC.

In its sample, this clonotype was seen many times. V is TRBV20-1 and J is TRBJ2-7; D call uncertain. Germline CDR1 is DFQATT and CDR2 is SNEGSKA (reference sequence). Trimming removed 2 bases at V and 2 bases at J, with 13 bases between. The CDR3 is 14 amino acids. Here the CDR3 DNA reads TGCAGTGCTAGAAACCAGAACGCGCCCTACGAGCAGTACTTC. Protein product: CSARNQNAPYEQYF.

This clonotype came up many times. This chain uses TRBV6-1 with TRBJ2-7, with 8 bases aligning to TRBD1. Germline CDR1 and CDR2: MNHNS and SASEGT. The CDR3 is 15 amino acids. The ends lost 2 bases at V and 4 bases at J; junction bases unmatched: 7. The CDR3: CASSESAGGAYEQYF. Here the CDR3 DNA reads TGTGCCAGCAGTGAAAGTGCAGGGGGCGCGTACGAGCAGTACTTC.

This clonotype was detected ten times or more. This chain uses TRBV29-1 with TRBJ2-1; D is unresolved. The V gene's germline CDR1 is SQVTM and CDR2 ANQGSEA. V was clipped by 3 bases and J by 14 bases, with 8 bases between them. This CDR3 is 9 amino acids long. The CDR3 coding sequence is TGCAGCGTTGATCCCCCGGAGTTCTTC. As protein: CSVDPPEFF.

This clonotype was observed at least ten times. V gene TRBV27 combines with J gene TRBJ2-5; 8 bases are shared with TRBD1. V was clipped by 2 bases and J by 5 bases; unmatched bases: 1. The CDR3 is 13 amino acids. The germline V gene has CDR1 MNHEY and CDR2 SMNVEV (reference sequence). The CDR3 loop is CASSLRQGETQYF. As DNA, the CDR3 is TGTGCCAGCAGTTTAAGACAGGGGGAGACCCAGTACTTC.

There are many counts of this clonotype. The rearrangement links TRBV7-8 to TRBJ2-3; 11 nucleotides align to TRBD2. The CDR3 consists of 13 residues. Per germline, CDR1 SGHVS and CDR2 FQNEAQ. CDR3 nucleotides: TGTGCAAGTAGCGGGAGGGCTTCAGATACGCAGTATTTT. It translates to CASSGRASDTQYF.

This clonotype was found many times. The CDR3: CASSPTGSGEKLFF. The CDR3 region has the DNA TGTGCCAGCAGCCCGACAGGGAGCGGCGAAAAACTGTTTTTT. The chain has TRBV4-2 and TRBJ1-4; 7 bases fit TRBD1. The CDR3 sequence is 14 residues long. Germline assignment: CDR1 LGHNA and CDR2 YNFKEQ. V was clipped by 4 bases and J by 8 bases; unmatched bases: 7.

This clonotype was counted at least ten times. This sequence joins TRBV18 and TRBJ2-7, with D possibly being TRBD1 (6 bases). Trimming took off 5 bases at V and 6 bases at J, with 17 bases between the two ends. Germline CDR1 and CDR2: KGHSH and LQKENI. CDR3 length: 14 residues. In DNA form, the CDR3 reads TGTGCCAGCTCAATGGGCGCAGGGGTCTCCGAGCAGTACTTC. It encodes CASSMGAGVSEQYF.